This T cell receptor beta chain came from a study of cytomegalovirus exposure and HLA in healthy donors. Per the germline V gene, CDR1 is SGHTA and CDR2 is FQGTGA. V was clipped by 8 bases and J by 2 bases; unmatched bases: 2. This CDR3 has 13 amino acids. Findings of the study overall: In a later analysis, CMV-associated beta chains were mostly HLA-associated, it appeared. As was reported, the classifier diagnosed cytomegalovirus status with high specificity and sensitivity.

Notes on this clone: Its specificity is not known.

PCR primers comprised 60 Vbeta and 13 Jbeta primers. Profiling relied on immunoSEQ multiplex PCR, and the TCRdb table lists in-frame clones only, not all of them. The table shows over 100,000 clones, with around 79% occurring only once. Input material: PBMCs. This clonotype was sampled from a woman aged 30 to 39 in good health and CMV-seropositive. The chain recombines TRBV7-3 with TRBJ2-3; 9 positions agree with TRBD1. The DNA of the CDR3 is TGTGCCAGCGGGACAGGGCCCACAGATACGCAGTATTTT. This codes for CASGTGPTDTQYF.